These 7 T cell receptor beta chains share one sample of origin, sequenced in a study of human T cells and chemical hapten exposure. TCRdb called the RACE reads again in MiXCR, with one record for every CDR3 protein. The sample gives 350,000 or so distinct CDR3 sequences, around 6.9% of which show up once; roughly 8% is in the top ten. Regarding time point: patch test 1, 2 weeks after DPC sensitization. Treatment specified: therapeutic diphenylcyclopropenone sensitization with weekly scalp DPC. The sample in question was whole blood, obtained in connection with sensitization to the hapten diphenylcyclopropenone (DPC). Receptor source: a woman between 18 and 29 years old with alopecia areata. Some clones in this sample may be carry-over from other donors' samples.

This clonotype was detected many times. CDR3: CASSTRGESTDTQYF. CDR3 bases: TGTGCCAGCAGTACCAGGGGGGAGAGCACAGATACGCAGTATTTT. The chain carries TRBV6-5 and TRBJ2-3, with TRBD1 as a possible D gene (7 bases). V lost 5 bases to trimming and J lost 0 bases, with 12 bases between them. CDR1 and CDR2 (germline): MNHEY, SVGAGI. The CDR3 runs to 15 residues.

At least ten counts were recorded for this clonotype. The chain recombines TRBV9 with TRBJ2-2; D could derive from TRBD1 or TRBD2 (5 bases each). The CDR3 consists of 16 residues. Germline loops: CDR1 SGDLS, CDR2 YYNGEE. Trimming stripped 3 bases from V and 7 bases from J, with 19 bases between. The CDR3 sequence: CASSDSRDLGGGELFF. DNA for the CDR3: TGTGCCAGCAGCGATTCCCGGGACCTGGGCGGCGGGGAGCTGTTTTTT.

In this sample, this clonotype turned up many times. The rearrangement links TRBV12-3 or TRBV12-4 to TRBJ2-7, with 7 bases fitting TRBD1. Trimming removed 5 bases from V and 6 bases from J; junction bases left unmatched: 10. The CDR3 runs 14 residues. For the CDR3, the DNA is TGTGCCAGCAGTACTCGACAGGGTCGGTTCGAGCAGTACTTC. Its protein is CASSTRQGRFEQYF.

The gene calls are TRBV5-4 and TRBJ2-2; 9 nucleotides align to TRBD2. This CDR3 contains 18 residues. V lost 0 bases, J lost 1 base, and 7 bases stayed unmatched. Germline V gene data show CDR1 as SGHNT and CDR2 as YYREEE (reference sequence). The CDR3 spells CASSLGLRLAVNTGELFF. CDR3 DNA sequence: TGTGCCAGCAGCTTGGGCCTAAGACTAGCGGTGAACACCGGGGAGCTGTTTTTT.

This clonotype came up many times. The chain has TRBV20-1 and TRBJ2-5, with D perhaps matching TRBD2 (6 bases). CDR1 DFQATT and CDR2 SNEGSKA come from the germline V gene (reference sequence). V lost 1 base, J lost 5 bases, and 8 bases lay in between. The CDR3 totals 12 residues. CDR3 sequence (DNA): TGCAGTGCTAGAGCGGGGGAGGAGACCCAGTACTTC. This sequence encodes CSARAGEETQYF.

There are many counts of this clonotype. This chain links TRBV13 with TRBJ2-7, with D unclear. V lost 5 bases and J lost 4, with 15 bases in between. CDR1 and CDR2 (germline): PRHDT, FYEKMQ (reference sequence). CDR3 length: 14 residues. CDR3 protein: CASSHGTASYEQYF. CDR3 DNA sequence: TGTGCCAGCAGCCATGGTACTGCCAGTTACGAGCAGTACTTC. Based on the CDR3 plus reference TRBV13 and TRBJ2-7, the full variable domain is AAGVIQSPRHLIKEKRETATLKCYPIPRHDTVYWYQQGPGQDPQFLISFYEKMQSDKGSIPDRFSAQQFSDYHSELNMSSLELGDSALYFCASSHGTASYEQYFGPGTRLTVT.

This clonotype was seen a few times. V is TRBV5-1 and J is TRBJ1-1; no firm D call. This CDR3 has 11 residues. Germline loops: CDR1 SGHRS, CDR2 YFSETQ. Between the trimmed V and J ends, which lost 4 bases and 8 bases, there was a span of 9 bases. CDR3 DNA sequence: TGCGCCAGCAGCAGGGCGGGGGAAGCTTTCTTT. Translating it yields CASSRAGEAFF.